These 26 T cell receptor beta chains were all obtained from the same sample, sequenced in a study of spatial heterogeneity in lung cancer. MiXCR, run by TCRdb on the 5' RACE reads, gives a single entry per CDR3 protein. Of 30,000 to 40,000 distinct CDR3 sequences detected, around 3.1% appear once; the ten largest clones hold 35% to 40%. Documented time point: sample taken at primary tumor resection. This sample comprised normal lung tissue next to the tumor, obtained at surgery. The receptors here all came from a male donor with early-stage non-small cell lung cancer.

In this sample, this clonotype turned up many times. This chain connects TRBV20-1 to TRBJ2-7; TRBD1 matches at 9 bases. CDR1 and CDR2 from the germline V gene are DFQATT and SNEGSKA (reference sequence). The length of the CDR3 is 12 residues. V dropped 6 bases and J dropped 2; count of bases not matched to a gene: 2. The DNA for the CDR3 is TGCAGTGCAAGACAGGGGGCCTACGAGCAGTACTTC. It translates to CSARQGAYEQYF.

This clonotype was seen repeatedly, ten times or more. The chain recombines TRBV6-6 with TRBJ2-7; 7 nucleotides align to TRBD1. The CDR3 has 14 residues. Unmatched junction bases numbered 5, after V lost 6 bases and J lost 0 bases. Germline V gives CDR1 MNHNY, CDR2 SVGAGI (reference sequence). CDR3 amino acids: CASSLQGNSYEQYF. The CDR3 nucleotides are TGTGCCAGCAGCTTACAGGGGAACTCCTACGAGCAGTACTTC.

This clonotype was seen ten or more times. This sequence joins TRBV12-3 or TRBV12-4 and TRBJ1-2; D gene unclear. V dropped 6 bases and J dropped 7 bases, with 12 bases sitting between them. CDR3 size: 12 residues. The CDR3 bases are TGTGCCAGCAGCCCTGGAGCTCTTGGCTACACCTTC. Protein sequence: CASSPGALGYTF.

At least ten counts were recorded for this clonotype. The chain recombines TRBV29-1 with TRBJ1-1, with 7 bases aligning to TRBD1. Trimming at V came to 5 bases and at J to 0 bases, leaving 6 bases not matched to a gene. CDR3 length: 14 amino acids. The germline gives CDR1 SQVTM, CDR2 ANQGSEA. Here the CDR3 reads CSVKGTDLNTEAFF. The CDR3 coding sequence is TGCAGCGTTAAGGGGACAGACTTGAACACTGAAGCTTTCTTT. Looking up the rest from reference TRBV29-1 and TRBJ1-1 gives the full variable domain: SAVISQKPSRDICQRGTSLTIQCQVDSQVTMMFWYRQQPGQSLTLIATANQGSEATYESGFVIDKFPISRPNLTFSTLTVSNMSPEDSSIYLCSVKGTDLNTEAFFGQGTRLTVV.

This clonotype was detected many times. The chain is built from TRBV28 and TRBJ2-1, with 9 bases identical to TRBD2. CDR1 is MDHEN and CDR2 is SYDVKM in the germline V gene. V was clipped by 5 bases and J by 4 bases; unmatched bases: 6. The length of the CDR3 is 15 residues. The CDR3 region is CASSPTSGQYNEQFF. The CDR3 DNA reads as TGTGCCAGCAGTCCGACTAGCGGACAGTACAATGAGCAGTTCTTC.

This clonotype rates as medium-sized. The chain has TRBV7-8 and TRBJ2-3; tentatively, D is TRBD2 (6 bases). Trimming left V 7 bases short and J 4 bases short, with 24 bases between. This CDR3 has 17 amino acids. CDR1 is SGHVS, CDR2 FQNEAQ, per germline. CDR3: CASNNRRLGGRPDTQYF. For the CDR3, the DNA is TGTGCCAGCAACAACCGGAGGTTGGGGGGTCGGCCAGATACGCAGTATTTT.

This clonotype has at least ten counts. V and J are TRBV27 and TRBJ2-1; no firm D call. This CDR3 is built from 12 residues. The germline V gene has CDR1 MNHEY and CDR2 SMNVEV (reference sequence). The V gene lost 8 bases and the J gene lost 8 bases, with 13 bases spanning the gap. CDR3 region: CASGFLEYEQFF. CDR3 in DNA: TGTGCCAGCGGGTTTCTAGAGTATGAGCAGTTCTTC.

The table lists this clonotype with many counts. This rearrangement joins TRBV7-9 to TRBJ1-5, with D perhaps TRBD1 (6 bases). The germline V gene encodes CDR1 SEHNR and CDR2 FQNEAQ (reference sequence). The CDR3 is made up of 14 amino acids. V was trimmed by 3 bases and J by 4 bases, leaving 10 bases between them. The CDR3 loop reads CASSFGQNNQPQHF. The CDR3 DNA follows: TGTGCCAGCAGCTTCGGACAGAATAATCAGCCCCAGCATTTT.

This clonotype showed up many times. The chain recombines TRBV13 with TRBJ2-3; 7 bases line up with TRBD2. Germline assignment: CDR1 PRHDT and CDR2 FYEKMQ (reference sequence). After removal of 2 bases from V and 0 bases from J, the junction contained 5 bases not matched to a gene. The CDR3 has 16 residues. CDR3 region: CASSLYLAASTDTQYF. The CDR3 nucleotides read TGTGCCAGCAGCTTATATCTAGCGGCTAGCACAGATACGCAGTATTTT.

This clonotype has a count of ten or more. The chain carries TRBV20-1 and TRBJ1-3; D not resolved. Germline V gene sequence: CDR1 DFQATT, CDR2 SNEGSKA (reference sequence). The CDR3 consists of 15 residues. V lost 5 bases, J lost 0 bases, and 14 bases lay in between. For the CDR3, the DNA is TGCAGTGCTCTTAACGACCCTAGCTCTGGAAACACCATATATTTT. This codes for CSALNDPSSGNTIYF.

This clonotype came up many times. The rearrangement uses TRBV30 and TRBJ1-2; 10 bases fit TRBD1. J was trimmed by 4 bases and V by 1 base; bases with no gene match: 6. The CDR3 extends over 15 amino acids. CDR1 GTSNPN and CDR2 SVGIG come from the germline V gene (reference sequence). For the CDR3, the DNA is TGTGCCTGGAGTGGAGGGACAGGGGCTTCCTATGGCTACACCTTC. Translation gives CAWSGGTGASYGYTF.

This clonotype has a count of ten or more. The chain recombines TRBV2 with TRBJ2-4; possibly TRBD2 for D (5 bases). Per the germline V gene, CDR1 is SNHLY and CDR2 is FYNNEI. Trimming cost V 4 bases and J 5 bases, with 9 bases left between them. This CDR3 spans 13 amino acids. CDR3 sequence reads: CASSARGENIQYF. In DNA form, the CDR3 reads TGTGCCAGCAGTGCTCGGGGAGAAAACATTCAGTACTTC.

There are many counts of this clonotype. The chain couples TRBV6-1 to TRBJ2-3, with 9 bases matching TRBD1. Germline CDR1 reads MNHNS; CDR2 reads SASEGT. J gave up 5 bases and V 8 bases, and 5 bases lay outside the gene matches. The CDR3 loop spans 13 amino acids. The DNA of the CDR3 is TGTGCCAGCGTTTGGACAGGGGTAGATACGCAGTATTTT. This gives the protein CASVWTGVDTQYF.

This sequence joins TRBV7-2 and TRBJ2-7; D unresolved. V was trimmed by 0 bases and J by 2 bases, leaving 8 bases between them. Germline values: CDR1 SGHTA, CDR2 FQGNSA. There are 14 residues in the CDR3. The CDR3: CASSLARGTYEQYF. The CDR3 DNA reads as TGTGCCAGCAGCTTAGCGCGAGGTACCTACGAGCAGTACTTC. Supplemented by reference TRBV7-2 and TRBJ2-7, the full variable domain reads GAGVSQSPSNKVTEKGKDVELRCDPISGHTALYWYRQSLGQGLEFLIYFQGNSAPDKSGLPSDRFSAERTGGSVSTLTIQRTQQEDSAVYLCASSLARGTYEQYFGPGTRLTVT.

This clonotype was observed a few times. The rearrangement joins TRBV5-1 to TRBJ2-7; 11 nucleotides agree with TRBD1. This CDR3 has 15 residues. Losses at the gene ends were 7 bases for V and 6 bases for J; bases not matched to a gene: 12. CDR1 is SGHRS, CDR2 YFSETQ, per germline. Here the CDR3 DNA reads TGCGCCAGCGGGACAGGGGGTTCCTATACGCGCGAGCAGTACTTC. Translating it yields CASGTGGSYTREQYF.

This clonotype was seen at least ten times. The chain has TRBV28 and TRBJ1-5, with 10 bases identical to TRBD1. J gave up 3 bases and V 4 bases, and 6 bases lay outside the gene matches. The germline V gene has CDR1 MDHEN and CDR2 SYDVKM. The CDR3 is 16 amino acids. The CDR3 bases are TGTGCCAGCAGTTCGCCGGGACAGGGGACCAATCAGCCCCAGCATTTT. It codes for CASSSPGQGTNQPQHF.

This clonotype has at least ten counts. The rearrangement joins TRBV20-1 to TRBJ2-1; 13 bases are a match to TRBD2. Trimming at V came to 3 bases and at J to 9 bases, leaving 8 bases not matched to a gene. Germline CDR1 reads DFQATT; CDR2 reads SNEGSKA (reference sequence). The CDR3 length is 15 residues. For the CDR3, the DNA is TGCAGTGCTAGCCATACTAGCGGGAGGGCCGGTGAGCAGTTCTTC. This translates into CSASHTSGRAGEQFF.

In the case of this clonotype: A much larger clone differs by one base, so this may be a read error. The chain combines TRBV9 with TRBJ2-3, with 7 bases fitting TRBD1. The CDR3 loop spans 15 amino acids. CDR1 is SGDLS and CDR2 is YYNGEE in the germline V gene. The CDR3 nucleotides read TGTGCCAGCAGCGTAACAGGGGCAGGAACAGAAACGCAGTATTTT. Translating it yields CASSVTGAGTETQYF.

This clonotype was counted ten times or more. V gene TRBV7-2 combines with J gene TRBJ2-6; D unclear. The V end was cut by 3 bases, the J end by 0 bases, with 6 bases between. From germline, CDR1 is SGHTA and CDR2 FQGNSA. CDR3 length equals 15 residues. The CDR3 region has the DNA TGTGCCAGCAGCTTTAGGAACTCTGGGGCCAACGTCCTGACTTTC. This codes for CASSFRNSGANVLTF.

In this sample, this clonotype turned up many times. V gene TRBV5-1 combines with J gene TRBJ1-1; possibly TRBD1 for D (5 bases). This CDR3 has 14 residues. Germline-derived CDR1 and CDR2 are SGHRS and YFSETQ. Trimming removed 4 bases from V and 1 base from J, with 11 bases in between. The CDR3 coding sequence is TGCGCCAGCAGCCGGGGGACCGAGAACACTGAAGCTTTCTTT. Residues: CASSRGTENTEAFF.

In its sample, this clonotype was seen many times. V usage is TRBV20-1 and J usage is TRBJ1-1; D is uncertain. This CDR3 is built from 16 residues. V was shortened by 3 bases and J by 2 bases, with 19 bases between the two germline ends. The germline gives CDR1 DFQATT, CDR2 SNEGSKA (reference sequence). For the CDR3, the DNA is TGCAGTGCTAGCCCCGACGGTGGTGGGATCAACACTGAAGCTTTCTTT. Its protein product is CSASPDGGGINTEAFF.

This clonotype was detected ten times or more. The J gene is TRBJ2-5, the V gene TRBV18; D gene uncertain. Germline-derived CDR1 and CDR2 are KGHSH and LQKENI. V lost 2 bases and J lost 2, with 6 bases in between. The CDR3 is 13 residues long. CDR3: CASSPGEQETQYF. DNA of the CDR3: TGTGCCAGCTCACCAGGGGAACAAGAGACCCAGTACTTC.

Comment on this clonotype: With a much larger clone just one base away, this may be a read error. The chain has TRBV7-2 and TRBJ1-1, with a tentative D call TRBD1 (5 bases). The germline gives CDR1 SGHTA, CDR2 FQGNSA. The CDR3 spans 13 residues. V shed 0 bases and J shed 7 bases, with 9 bases lying between them. The CDR3 spells CASSLAGHVEAFF. CDR3 sequence (DNA): TGTGCCAGCAGCTTAGCGGGGCATGTTGAAGCTTTCTTT.

This clonotype was detected only a few times. V usage is TRBV28 and J usage is TRBJ1-5; TRBD1 matches at 7 bases. The CDR3 totals 15 residues. Germline CDR1 is MDHEN and CDR2 is SYDVKM. J was trimmed by 2 bases and V by 5 bases; bases with no gene match: 6. The DNA of the CDR3 is TGTGCCAGCAGTCAGGGGGGGGCAGGCAATCAGCCCCAGCATTTT. It is translated as CASSQGGAGNQPQHF.

This clonotype was detected ten times or more. This chain joins TRBV13 and TRBJ2-1, with 10 bases aligning to TRBD1. The CDR3 sequence is 15 residues long. Germline assignment: CDR1 PRHDT and CDR2 FYEKMQ (reference sequence). V shed 5 bases, J shed 3 bases, and the junction held 4 bases outside the gene matches. As DNA, the CDR3 is TGTGCCAGCAGCCCGTGGACAGGGGGCTACAATGAGCAGTTCTTC. Protein: CASSPWTGGYNEQFF.

This clonotype was observed at least ten times. J is TRBJ2-1 and V is TRBV27; D tentatively reads TRBD1 or TRBD2 (5 bases each). The CDR3 extends over 12 amino acids. The V end was cut by 2 bases, the J end by 9 bases, with 8 bases between. Germline loops: CDR1 MNHEY, CDR2 SMNVEV (reference sequence). In nucleotides, the CDR3 is TGTGCCAGCAGTTTAGGGGGTCTTGAGCAGTTCTTC. Translation: CASSLGGLEQFF.